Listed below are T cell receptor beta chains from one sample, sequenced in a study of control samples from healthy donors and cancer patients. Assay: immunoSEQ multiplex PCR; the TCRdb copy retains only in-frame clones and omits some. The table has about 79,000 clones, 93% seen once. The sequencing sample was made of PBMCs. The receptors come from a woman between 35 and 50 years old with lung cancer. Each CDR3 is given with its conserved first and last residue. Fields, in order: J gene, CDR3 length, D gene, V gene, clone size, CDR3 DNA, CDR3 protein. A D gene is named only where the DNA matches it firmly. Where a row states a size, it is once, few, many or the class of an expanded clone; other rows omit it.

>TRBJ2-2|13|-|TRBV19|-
TGTGCCAGTAGACAGGTCCAAACCGGGGAGCTGTTTTTT
CASRQVQTGELFF
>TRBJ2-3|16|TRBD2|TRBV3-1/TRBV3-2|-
TGTGCCAGCAGCCGCTCGGCGGGGGGGCCGGTAGATACGCAGTATTTT
CASSRSAGGPVDTQYF
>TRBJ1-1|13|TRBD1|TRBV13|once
TGTGCCAGCAGCTTAGGCCGGGACAGTGAAGCTTTCTTT
CASSLGRDSEAFF
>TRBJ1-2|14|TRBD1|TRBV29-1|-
TGCAGCGTTGGAGGAACAGGGGACGGCTATGGCTACACCTTC
CSVGGTGDGYGYTF
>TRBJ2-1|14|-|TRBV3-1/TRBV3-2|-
TGTGCCAGCAGCCCCAGTCCTTCCTACAATGAGCAGTTCTTC
CASSPSPSYNEQFF
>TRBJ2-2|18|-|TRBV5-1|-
TGCGCCAGCAGCTTGGACAGGGAACACATCTATATGACCGGGGAGCTGTTTTTT
CASSLDREHIYMTGELFF
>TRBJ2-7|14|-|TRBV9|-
TGTGCCAGCAGCGGCCCCGGGACACACTACGAGCAGTACTTC
CASSGPGTHYEQYF
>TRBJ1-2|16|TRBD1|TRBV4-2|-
TGTGCCAGCAGCCCGAGGACAGGGGCTCCAAACTATGGCTACACCTTC
CASSPRTGAPNYGYTF
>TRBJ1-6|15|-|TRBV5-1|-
TGCGCCAGCAGTCGCGACAGAGACAATAATTCACCCCTCCACTTT
CASSRDRDNNSPLHF
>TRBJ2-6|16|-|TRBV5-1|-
TGCGCCAGCAGCTTGGTACCCGGGGCTGGGGCCAACGTCCTGACTTTC
CASSLVPGAGANVLTF
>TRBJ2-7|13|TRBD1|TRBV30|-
TGTGCCTGGAGTCCCGGACAGGCCTACGAGCAGTACTTC
CAWSPGQAYEQYF
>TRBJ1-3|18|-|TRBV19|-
TGTGCCAGTAGTTCTCACACCGATCCCAGTTTTTCTGGAAACACCATATATTTT
CASSSHTDPSFSGNTIYF
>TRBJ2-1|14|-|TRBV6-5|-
TGTGCCAGCAGTCGCCCCGGGACGAACAATGAGCAGTTCTTC
CASSRPGTNNEQFF
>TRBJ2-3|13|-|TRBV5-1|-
TGCGCCAGCAGCGTGGACCTTGACGGTACGCAGTATTTT
CASSVDLDGTQYF
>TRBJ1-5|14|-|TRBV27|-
TGTGCCAGCGGCGTATTGGGGGGCAATCAGCCCCAGCATTTT
CASGVLGGNQPQHF
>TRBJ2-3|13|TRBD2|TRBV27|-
TGTGCCAGCGGCGCGGGGGGGCCTTATACGCAGTATTTT
CASGAGGPYTQYF
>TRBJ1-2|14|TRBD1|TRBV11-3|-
TGTGCCAGCAGCTTAGGATCGAACAGGGGAGGCTACACCTTC
CASSLGSNRGGYTF
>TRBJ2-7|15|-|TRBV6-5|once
TGTGCCAGCAGTTACTCGCCCGCCGAGCCTTACGAGCAGTACTTC
CASSYSPAEPYEQYF
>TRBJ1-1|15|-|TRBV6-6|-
TGTGCCAGTTCGAGCCTCAGGGTACAGAACACTGAAGCTTTCTTT
CASSSLRVQNTEAFF
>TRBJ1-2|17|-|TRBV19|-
TGTGCCAGTACCCCCGGGACTCTTGAATATCTTAGCTATGGCTACACCTTC
CASTPGTLEYLSYGYTF
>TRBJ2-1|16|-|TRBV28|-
TGTGCCAGCAGTACACTAACCTACAGGACCTACAATGAGCAGTTCTTC
CASSTLTYRTYNEQFF
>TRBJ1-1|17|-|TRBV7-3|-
TGTGCCAGCAGCTCTGGCCCCGGACAGAAATTAAACACTGAAGCTTTCTTT
CASSSGPGQKLNTEAFF
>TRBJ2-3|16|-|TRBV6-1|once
TGTGCCAGCAGTGGGGTGGGAGGGGGGAGCACAGATACGCAGTATTTT
CASSGVGGGSTDTQYF
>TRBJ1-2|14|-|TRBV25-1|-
TGTGCCAGCAGTGAAGGGCAAGGTTTCGAAGGCTACACCTTC
CASSEGQGFEGYTF
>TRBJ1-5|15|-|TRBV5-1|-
TGCGCCAGCAGCCTAGCCGGGACAACCTATCAGCCCCAGCATTTT
CASSLAGTTYQPQHF
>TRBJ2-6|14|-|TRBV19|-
TGTGCCAGCCAGTACAGGGCCGGGGCCAACGTCCTGACTTTC
CASQYRAGANVLTF
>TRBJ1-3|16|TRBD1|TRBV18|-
TGTGCCAGCTCAGCACCAGGGGGCTTCTCTGGAAACACCATATATTTT
CASSAPGGFSGNTIYF
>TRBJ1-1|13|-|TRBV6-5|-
TGTGCCAGCTCCGAACGGATGAACACTGAAGCTTTCTTT
CASSERMNTEAFF
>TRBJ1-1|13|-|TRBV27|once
TGTGCCAGCAGTTCAGCAGGGGTTACTGAAGCTTTCTTT
CASSSAGVTEAFF